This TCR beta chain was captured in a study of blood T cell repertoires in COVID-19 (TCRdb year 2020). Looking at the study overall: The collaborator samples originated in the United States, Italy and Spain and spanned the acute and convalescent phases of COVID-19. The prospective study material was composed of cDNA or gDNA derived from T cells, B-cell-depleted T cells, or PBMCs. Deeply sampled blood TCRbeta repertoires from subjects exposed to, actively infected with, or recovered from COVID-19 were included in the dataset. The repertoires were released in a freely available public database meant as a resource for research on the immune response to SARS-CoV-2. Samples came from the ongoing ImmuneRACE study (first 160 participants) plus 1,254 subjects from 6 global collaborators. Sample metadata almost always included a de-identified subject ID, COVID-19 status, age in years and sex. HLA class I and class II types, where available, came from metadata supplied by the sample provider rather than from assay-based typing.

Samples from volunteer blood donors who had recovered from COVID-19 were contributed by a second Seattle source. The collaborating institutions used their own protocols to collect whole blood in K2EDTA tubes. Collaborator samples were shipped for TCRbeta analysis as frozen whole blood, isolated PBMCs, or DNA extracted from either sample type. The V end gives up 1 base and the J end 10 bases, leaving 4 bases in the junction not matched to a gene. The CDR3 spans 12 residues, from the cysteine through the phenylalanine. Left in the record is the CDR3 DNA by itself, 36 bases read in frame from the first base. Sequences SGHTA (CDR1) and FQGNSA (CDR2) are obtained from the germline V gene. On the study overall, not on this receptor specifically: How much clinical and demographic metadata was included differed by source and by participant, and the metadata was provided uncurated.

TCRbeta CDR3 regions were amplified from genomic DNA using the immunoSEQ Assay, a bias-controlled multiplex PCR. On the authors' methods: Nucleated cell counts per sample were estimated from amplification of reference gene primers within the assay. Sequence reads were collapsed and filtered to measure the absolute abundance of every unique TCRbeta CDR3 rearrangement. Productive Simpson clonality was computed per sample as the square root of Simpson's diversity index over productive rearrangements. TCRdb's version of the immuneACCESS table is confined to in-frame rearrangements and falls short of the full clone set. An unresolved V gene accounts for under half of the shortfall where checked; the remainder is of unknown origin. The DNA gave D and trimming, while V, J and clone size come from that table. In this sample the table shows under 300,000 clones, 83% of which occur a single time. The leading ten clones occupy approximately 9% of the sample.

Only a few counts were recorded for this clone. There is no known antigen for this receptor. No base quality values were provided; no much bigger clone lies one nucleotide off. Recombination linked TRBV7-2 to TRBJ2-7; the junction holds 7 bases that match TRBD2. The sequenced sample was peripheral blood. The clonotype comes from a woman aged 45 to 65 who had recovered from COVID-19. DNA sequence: TGTGCCAGCAGCTTAGATATAGCGGGTCAGTACTTC. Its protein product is CASSLDIAGQYF.